What follows are 12 T cell receptor beta chains derived from one specimen sequenced in a study of T cell changes during pregnancy in multiple sclerosis. The data were produced by immunoSEQ multiplex PCR, yet TCRdb's version contains in-frame clones alone and is incomplete. Among tens of thousands of clones listed, 92% were seen once. The sequenced sample was CD4+ T cells from peripheral blood mononuclear cells, obtained in the third trimester of pregnancy. The source of these receptors is a female donor with multiple sclerosis, enrolled in a pregnancy study.

The chain couples TRBV19 to TRBJ2-3; D unclear. CDR1 LNHDA and CDR2 SQIVND come from the germline V gene (reference sequence). The V end was cut by 3 bases, the J end by 0 bases, with 4 bases between. This CDR3 has 13 amino acids. The chain's CDR3 is CASSIQSTDTQYF. CDR3 nucleotide sequence: TGTGCCAGTAGTATTCAGAGCACAGATACGCAGTATTTT.

This chain links TRBV6-6 with TRBJ2-5; TRBD1 matches 10 bases. The DNA end favors TRBJ2-7, so the J call may be wrong. Germline V gene sequence: CDR1 MNHNY, CDR2 SVGAGI (reference sequence). The CDR3 totals 14 residues. In DNA form, the CDR3 reads TGTGCCAGCCGGAGACAGGGGGCCGATTTCGAGCAGTACTTC. Translation: CASRRQGADFEQYF.

The CDR3 here is CASRVGRREKLFF. The CDR3 nucleotides read TGTGCCAGTAGGGTGGGGCGACGAGAAAAACTGTTTTTT. The rearrangement joins TRBV19 to TRBJ1-4; a possible D gene is TRBD1 (5 bases). CDR1 and CDR2 (germline): LNHDA, SQIVND (reference sequence). The ends were cut back, 6 bases at V and 8 bases at J, with 13 bases in the middle. The CDR3 is 13 amino acids.

The chain uses TRBV19 and TRBJ1-3; D uncertain. CDR3 length: 18 residues. Trimming removed 7 bases at V and 3 bases at J, with 25 bases between. Looked up from germline, CDR1 is LNHDA and CDR2 is SQIVND (reference sequence). CDR3 sequence (DNA): TGTGCCAGTACTCAAATTTCGACAAGCCCTCGTCATGGAAACACCATATATTTT. Amino acids: CASTQISTSPRHGNTIYF.

This clone was observed a single time. The chain uses TRBV6-5 and TRBJ2-3; possibly TRBD1 for D (6 bases). The CDR3 extends over 16 amino acids. The V gene lost 1 base and the J gene lost 0 bases, with 11 bases spanning the gap. CDR1 and CDR2 from the germline V gene are MNHEY and SVGAGI. The CDR3 loop reads CASSYFRQVSTDTQYF. CDR3 coding DNA: TGTGCCAGCAGTTACTTCCGACAGGTTAGCACAGATACGCAGTATTTT.

The rearrangement links TRBV6-6 to TRBJ1-5; D remains ambiguous. V shed 7 bases and J shed 4 bases, with 8 bases lying between them. The CDR3 is 12 amino acids. The V gene's germline CDR1 is MNHNY and CDR2 SVGAGI (reference sequence). The DNA of the CDR3 is TGTGCCAGCAACACGGGGAATCAGCCCCAGCATTTT. The encoded protein is CASNTGNQPQHF.

In this sample, this clone turned up once. The chain is built from TRBV2 and TRBJ2-2; 11 bases align to TRBD2. Trimming at V came to 6 bases and at J to 2 bases, leaving 2 bases not matched to a gene. Germline V gene data show CDR1 as SNHLY and CDR2 as FYNNEI. The CDR3 spans 15 residues. The CDR3 sequence: CASSGTSGNTGELFF. The CDR3 coding sequence is TGTGCCAGCAGCGGGACTAGCGGTAACACCGGGGAGCTGTTTTTT.

The chain couples TRBV9 to TRBJ2-2; tentative D call: TRBD2 (5 bases). Trimming cost V 0 bases and J 5 bases, with 14 bases left between them. Germline CDR1 SGDLS, CDR2 YYNGEE. There are 16 residues in the CDR3. DNA for the CDR3: TGTGCCAGCAGCGTAGGTTCTGGGCGGGTAACCGGGGAGCTGTTTTTT. Amino acid sequence: CASSVGSGRVTGELFF.

The gene calls are TRBV2 and TRBJ2-2, with TRBD1 as a possible D gene (5 bases). Deletions cut 9 bases from V and 4 bases from J, with 15 bases between. The germline V gene has CDR1 SNHLY and CDR2 FYNNEI. This CDR3 spans 14 amino acids. The CDR3 spells CASKTAGPTGELFF. The CDR3 region has the DNA TGTGCCAGTAAAACCGCAGGGCCCACCGGGGAGCTGTTTTTT.

The V gene is TRBV5-4, the J gene TRBJ2-3; tentatively, D is TRBD1 (5 bases). The CDR3 runs 13 residues. Germline CDR1 and CDR2: SGHNT and YYREEE (reference sequence). Deletions cut 4 bases from V and 6 bases from J, with 12 bases between. The chain's CDR3 is CASSRGAGDTQYF. The CDR3, as DNA: TGTGCCAGCAGCCGTGGGGCCGGGGATACGCAGTATTTT.

J is TRBJ1-2 and V is TRBV19; D perhaps matches TRBD1 (6 bases). The CDR3 contains 13 residues. V lost 5 bases and J lost 8, with 15 bases in between. CDR1 is LNHDA and CDR2 is SQIVND in the germline V gene (reference sequence). The CDR3 DNA follows: TGTGCCAGTAGTCAGCCAGGGGCTGGAGGCTACACCTTC. It encodes CASSQPGAGGYTF.

The sample holds one count of this clone. This chain links TRBV2 with TRBJ2-1; D remains unclear. Between the trimmed V and J ends, which lost 6 bases and 5 bases, there was a span of 5 bases. The CDR3 is made up of 11 amino acids. Germline CDR1 is SNHLY and CDR2 is FYNNEI. In DNA, the CDR3 is TGTGCCAGCAGCGGTCACAATGAGCAGTTCTTC. Its protein product is CASSGHNEQFF.